The 30 T cell receptor beta chains given below trace back to one sample, sequenced in a study of regulatory T cells in long-lasting Graves disease. Sample time point: newly diagnosed GD, antithyroid drugs for less than 3 months. PBMC RNA served as the TCR library source. Arm-PCR of CDR3 regions with iRepertoire HTBI primers generated TCR beta libraries. MiXCR, applied by TCRdb to the multiplex PCR reads, yields one record per CDR3 protein. The table shows 540,000 or so distinct CDR3 sequences, with about 14% occurring only once. This sample was also put to use in a study of T cells in Graves' hyperthyroidism and ophthalmopathy.

Source: peripheral blood mononuclear cells (PBMCs), taken at new diagnosis, from a patient treated with antithyroid drugs. The source is a man aged 25 to 45 with Graves disease.

There are a few counts of this clonotype. The rearrangement links TRBV7-7 to TRBJ2-2; 10 positions match TRBD1. Germline trimming cut 0 bases from V and 6 bases from J; bases unmatched to any gene: 7. From germline, CDR1 is SSHAT and CDR2 FNYEAQ (reference sequence). The CDR3 covers 17 residues. The CDR3 DNA is TGTGCCAGCAGCTTAGCGCTACCCGGGACAGGGGCCGGGGAGCTGTTTTTT. Amino acid sequence: CASSLALPGTGAGELFF.

This clonotype was observed a few times. This chain connects TRBV27 to TRBJ2-7, with TRBD1 matching 9 bases. V was clipped by 0 bases and J by 4 bases; unmatched bases: 25. Germline assignment: CDR1 MNHEY and CDR2 SMNVEV (reference sequence). CDR3 length: 22 residues. CDR3 DNA: TGTGCCAGCAGTTTATCCTACAGGGGGCTGCAGCCCTATACGTCGGTTTATTACGAGCAGTACTTC. Protein sequence: CASSLSYRGLQPYTSVYYEQYF.

This clonotype has a count of ten or more. This chain connects TRBV2 to TRBJ1-4; D perhaps matches TRBD1 (5 bases). CDR3 size: 15 residues. Germline V CDR1 and CDR2: SNHLY, FYNNEI. V gave up 2 bases and J gave up 7 bases, with 14 bases separating them. The CDR3 DNA sequence: TGTGCCAGCAGTGAATCGGGACGGGAAGGTGAAAAACTGTTTTTT. This translates into CASSESGREGEKLFF.

This clonotype was detected ten times or more. The CDR3 DNA is TGTGCCAGCAGTCTCCGGGCCGGGACCCAGTACTTC. Its protein product is CASSLRAGTQYF. V gene TRBV12-3 or TRBV12-4 combines with J gene TRBJ2-5; D gene uncertain. This CDR3 spans 12 amino acids. With 5 bases removed from V and 7 bases from J, the gap between germline ends came to 11 bases.

This clonotype occurred many times. J is TRBJ1-1 and V is TRBV3-1; 9 positions match TRBD1. Germline V gives CDR1 LGHDT, CDR2 YNNKEL (reference sequence). The CDR3 contains 15 residues. Trimming at V came to 5 bases and at J to 0 bases, leaving 4 bases not matched to a gene. DNA for the CDR3: TGTGCCAGCAGCAGGGGACAGGGAATGAACACTGAAGCTTTCTTT. Protein product: CASSRGQGMNTEAFF.

On this clonotype: A far larger clone is one base from this, pointing to a likely read error. The V gene is TRBV2, the J gene TRBJ2-3; TRBD1 matches at 11 bases. Germline V gene sequence: CDR1 SNHLY, CDR2 FYNNEI. V was clipped by 4 bases and J by 3 bases; unmatched bases: 9. The CDR3 runs 17 residues. The CDR3 here is CASSAGTGGVRTDTQYF. As DNA, the CDR3 is TGTGCCAGCAGTGCCGGGACAGGGGGAGTTAGAACAGATACGCAGTATTTT.

There are a few counts of this clonotype. The J gene is TRBJ1-2, the V gene TRBV30; D unclear. Deletions cut 6 bases from V and 6 bases from J, with 11 bases between. CDR1 GTSNPN and CDR2 SVGIG come from the germline V gene (reference sequence). The CDR3 consists of 11 residues. The CDR3 DNA follows: TGTGCCTGCCAGAAGGGAAATGGCTACACCTTC. Translated, it gives CACQKGNGYTF.

This clonotype appeared many times. This sequence joins TRBV12-3 or TRBV12-4 and TRBJ2-1, with D tentatively TRBD1 or TRBD2 (5 bases each). The CDR3 loop spans 16 amino acids. V lost 5 bases and J 7 bases, leaving 21 bases between the germline ends. The CDR3 DNA is TGTGCCAGCAGTGCAGAGGACATCGGGGTCTCTAATGAGCAGTTCTTC. Translation: CASSAEDIGVSNEQFF.

This clonotype was counted many times. The chain uses TRBV18 and TRBJ1-1; D not resolved. V was clipped by 7 bases and J by 3 bases, with 12 bases between them. This CDR3 region has 13 residues. CDR1 and CDR2 from the germline V gene are KGHSH and LQKENI. CDR3 sequence: CASLGRADTEAFF. The CDR3 DNA sequence: TGTGCCAGCTTGGGAAGGGCGGACACTGAAGCTTTCTTT.

Only a few counts were recorded for this clonotype. This chain connects TRBV4-2 to TRBJ2-1, with 7 bases matching TRBD2. Germline loops: CDR1 LGHNA, CDR2 YNFKEQ. This CDR3 is built from 17 residues. Unmatched junction bases numbered 9, after V lost 1 base and J lost 3 bases. CDR3 coding DNA: TGTGCCAGCAGCCAAGTTGTGCGGCTAGCGGACTACAATGAGCAGTTCTTC. It is translated as CASSQVVRLADYNEQFF.

This clonotype was counted at least ten times. The rearrangement links TRBV6-1 to TRBJ2-5, with 9 bases that match TRBD2. The J segment lost 7 bases and the V segment lost 2 bases, leaving 8 bases of the junction unmatched. The V gene's germline CDR1 is MNHNS and CDR2 SASEGT. CDR3 size: 15 residues. The CDR3 here is CASSEFTSTSGTQYF. CDR3 bases: TGTGCCAGCAGTGAATTCACTTCGACTAGCGGGACCCAGTACTTC.

A few counts support this clonotype. This sequence joins TRBV27 and TRBJ1-5; a possible D gene is TRBD1 (5 bases). With 7 bases removed from V and 7 bases from J, the gap between germline ends came to 17 bases. From germline, CDR1 is MNHEY and CDR2 SMNVEV (reference sequence). The CDR3 totals 14 residues. This CDR3 is CASTTPGSSQPQHF. CDR3 sequence (DNA): TGTGCCAGCACCACTCCAGGGTCAAGCCAGCCCCAGCATTTT.

This clonotype was detected many times. V is TRBV11-2 and J is TRBJ2-1; TRBD2 agrees at 11 bases. The CDR3 has 15 residues. Trimming removed 4 bases from V and 9 bases from J; junction bases left unmatched: 8. Germline V lookup: CDR1 SGHAT, CDR2 FQNNGV. This chain's CDR3 is CASSSGTSGRGEQFF. CDR3 DNA: TGTGCCAGCAGCTCCGGGACTAGCGGACGGGGTGAGCAGTTCTTC.

The chain recombines TRBV9 with TRBJ2-3, with a weak D call TRBD2 (5 bases). From germline, CDR1 is SGDLS and CDR2 YYNGEE. The CDR3 covers 15 residues. V was trimmed by 0 bases and J by 2 bases, leaving 10 bases between them. This CDR3 is CASSVGAGSTDTQYF. The CDR3 nucleotides are TGTGCCAGCAGCGTAGGTGCGGGCTCCACAGATACGCAGTATTTT.

The V and J genes are TRBV7-2 and TRBJ2-5, with TRBD2 matching 11 bases. V shed 9 bases, J shed 1 base, and the junction held 7 bases outside the gene matches. Germline V gives CDR1 SGHTA, CDR2 FQGNSA. The CDR3 has 15 amino acids. The CDR3 is CASRGGTSGQETQYF. The CDR3 DNA is TGTGCCAGTAGGGGGGGGACTAGCGGCCAAGAGACCCAGTACTTC.

The chain is built from TRBV20-1 and TRBJ2-1; no clear D gene. The V gene lost 7 bases and the J gene lost 7 bases, with 11 bases spanning the gap. The CDR3 has 11 amino acids. CDR1 and CDR2 (germline): DFQATT, SNEGSKA (reference sequence). The CDR3, as DNA: TGCAGTGTGGCCCGTATAAATGAGCAGTTCTTC. Amino acids: CSVARINEQFF.

This chain connects TRBV24-1 to TRBJ2-5; tentatively, D is TRBD2 (6 bases). Deletions cut 0 bases from V and 7 bases from J, with 11 bases between. Germline CDR1 KGHDR, CDR2 SFDVKD. The CDR3 extends over 14 amino acids. The CDR3 here is CATSDLGFSGTQYF. CDR3 nucleotide sequence: TGTGCCACCAGTGATTTGGGCTTTAGCGGGACCCAGTACTTC.

This clonotype was seen ten or more times. The chain carries TRBV9 and TRBJ1-5; 7 bases agree with TRBD1. The germline V gene encodes CDR1 SGDLS and CDR2 YYNGEE. The CDR3 has 16 residues. V dropped 3 bases and J dropped 0; count of bases not matched to a gene: 6. The CDR3 reads CASSGGGPYSNQPQHF. The DNA of the CDR3 is TGTGCCAGCAGCGGAGGGGGCCCTTATAGCAATCAGCCCCAGCATTTT.

This clonotype was picked up many times. The V gene is TRBV2, the J gene TRBJ2-7, with D unresolved. V lost 6 bases, J lost 4 bases, and 13 bases lay in between. The CDR3 has 13 residues. Germline V gene data show CDR1 as SNHLY and CDR2 as FYNNEI. The CDR3 region is CASSSYIVYEQYF. In nucleotides, the CDR3 is TGTGCCAGCAGCTCGTATATAGTATACGAGCAGTACTTC.

This clonotype has ten or more counts. The CDR3 reads CSVEVHKSGRRGNEQFF. The CDR3 coding sequence is TGCAGCGTTGAAGTTCATAAAAGCGGGAGACGGGGCAATGAGCAGTTCTTC. V is TRBV29-1 and J is TRBJ2-1; 8 positions agree with TRBD2. Unmatched junction bases numbered 14, after V lost 1 base and J lost 6 bases. The CDR3 spans 17 residues. The germline V gene has CDR1 SQVTM and CDR2 ANQGSEA.

This clonotype was counted at least ten times. The CDR3 bases are TGCAGCGTTCGCCCTAGACAGCAGAACACTGAAGCTTTCTTT. This encodes CSVRPRQQNTEAFF. The genes are TRBV29-1 and TRBJ1-1; a possible D gene is TRBD1 (5 bases). Trimming pared 5 bases from V and 1 base from J, leaving 14 bases between. The CDR3 has 14 amino acids. Germline CDR1 is SQVTM and CDR2 is ANQGSEA.

This clonotype was seen many times. This chain uses TRBV6-2 or TRBV6-3 with TRBJ2-5; 7 nucleotides align to TRBD2. CDR1 and CDR2 (germline): MNHEY, SVGEGT. The CDR3 has 15 amino acids. V gave up 5 bases and J gave up 5 bases; unmatched junction bases: 11. The CDR3 region has the DNA TGTGCCAGCAGTGAAATACGGGAGGACCGGGAGACCCAGTACTTC. The encoded protein is CASSEIREDRETQYF.

The chain combines TRBV19 with TRBJ2-5; D call uncertain. Trimming removed 9 bases from V and 5 bases from J, with 13 bases in between. This CDR3 has 12 residues. Germline lookup yields CDR1 LNHDA and CDR2 SQIVND (reference sequence). This CDR3 reads CASSSSWETQYF. The CDR3 DNA is TGTGCCAGCAGTTCCTCCTGGGAGACCCAGTACTTC.

This clonotype was counted at least ten times. This rearrangement joins TRBV6-1 to TRBJ1-2; D might be TRBD1 (6 bases). V was clipped by 4 bases and J by 7 bases, with 13 bases between them. CDR3 length: 13 amino acids. Germline lookup yields CDR1 MNHNS and CDR2 SASEGT. CDR3 DNA: TGTGCCAGCAGTGCTCGGACAGCTGGTGGCTACACCTTC. Translating gives CASSARTAGGYTF.

In this sample, this clonotype turned up many times. CDR3 protein: CATSEAREPNQPQHF. Here the CDR3 DNA reads TGTGCCACCAGTGAGGCTAGGGAACCAAATCAGCCCCAGCATTTT. The chain links TRBV24-1 to TRBJ1-5; no clear D. Per the germline V gene, CDR1 is KGHDR and CDR2 is SFDVKD. V lost 4 bases and J 4 bases, leaving 13 bases between the germline ends. The CDR3 loop spans 15 amino acids.

A few counts support this clonotype. The chain is built from TRBV12-3 or TRBV12-4 and TRBJ2-5, with TRBD2 identical over 7 bases. The better agreement between TRBJ2-1 and the DNA end casts doubt on the J call. The CDR3 runs to 14 residues. CDR3 residues: CASSSQAGAYEQFF. The CDR3 nucleotides read TGTGCCAGCAGTTCCCAGGCGGGAGCCTATGAGCAGTTCTTC.

The V and J genes are TRBV5-5 and TRBJ1-2; TRBD1 aligns across 7 bases. Germline CDR1 and CDR2: SGHKS and YYEKEE (reference sequence). The CDR3 is 17 residues long. V lost 4 bases to trimming and J lost 4 bases; unmatched junction nucleotides: 16. CDR3 protein: CASSLRQGSPSSYGYTF. The CDR3, as DNA: TGTGCCAGCAGCCTGAGACAGGGTTCCCCCTCGAGCTATGGCTACACCTTC.

This rearrangement joins TRBV9 to TRBJ1-6, with D maybe TRBD1 (6 bases). This CDR3 is 17 amino acids long. Trimming shortened V by 4 bases and J by 6 bases, and 20 bases separated the two germline ends. The germline V gene has CDR1 SGDLS and CDR2 YYNGEE. As DNA, the CDR3 is TGTGCCAGCAGCCCCCGGGGCCCAGGGGAAGGTAATTCACCCCTCCACTTT. This encodes CASSPRGPGEGNSPLHF.

This clonotype was seen at least ten times. V is TRBV6-2 or TRBV6-3 and J is TRBJ1-1; D might be TRBD1 (6 bases). Germline CDR1 MNHEY, CDR2 SVGEGT. The CDR3 consists of 15 residues. Trimming left V 5 bases short and J 0 bases short, with 13 bases between. The CDR3 reads CASSTRQAVNTEAFF. In nucleotides, the CDR3 is TGTGCCAGCAGTACTCGACAGGCCGTGAACACTGAAGCTTTCTTT.

This clonotype appeared a few times. This chain links TRBV6-1 with TRBJ2-3, with 7 bases matching TRBD2. This CDR3 is 15 amino acids long. The junction had 9 bases not matched to a gene; V was cut back by 7 bases and J by 2 bases. The germline CDR1 and CDR2 sequences are MNHNS and SASEGT. The CDR3 loop reads CASTQLAEPTDTQYF. DNA of the CDR3: TGTGCCAGCACCCAGCTAGCGGAGCCCACAGATACGCAGTATTTT.